This T cell receptor (beta chain) appears in the sequencing data of a study of prognosis after radiotherapy for stage I lung cancer. This clonotype was recorded at least ten times. J gave up 8 bases and V 4 bases, and 8 bases lay outside the gene matches. The CDR3 length is 14 residues. Two-round multiplex PCR amplified TCR beta CDR3 from genomic DNA. Every TRBV and TRBJ gene had its own specific primer in first-round PCR. TCRdb redid the calling of the multiplex PCR reads with MiXCR, one entry per CDR3 protein. The sample holds around 20,000 distinct CDR3 sequences, around two fifths seen once. V usage is TRBV12-3 or TRBV12-4 and J usage is TRBJ2-1, with TRBD2 identical over 7 bases. This sequence originates from a donor over 45 with non-small cell lung cancer. Sequenced here: PBMCs, sampled before or after stereotactic body radiation therapy (not recorded which). CDR3 amino acids: CASSSLAVLDEQFF. CDR3 in DNA: TGTGCCAGCAGTTCGCTAGCGGTACTGGATGAGCAGTTCTTC.